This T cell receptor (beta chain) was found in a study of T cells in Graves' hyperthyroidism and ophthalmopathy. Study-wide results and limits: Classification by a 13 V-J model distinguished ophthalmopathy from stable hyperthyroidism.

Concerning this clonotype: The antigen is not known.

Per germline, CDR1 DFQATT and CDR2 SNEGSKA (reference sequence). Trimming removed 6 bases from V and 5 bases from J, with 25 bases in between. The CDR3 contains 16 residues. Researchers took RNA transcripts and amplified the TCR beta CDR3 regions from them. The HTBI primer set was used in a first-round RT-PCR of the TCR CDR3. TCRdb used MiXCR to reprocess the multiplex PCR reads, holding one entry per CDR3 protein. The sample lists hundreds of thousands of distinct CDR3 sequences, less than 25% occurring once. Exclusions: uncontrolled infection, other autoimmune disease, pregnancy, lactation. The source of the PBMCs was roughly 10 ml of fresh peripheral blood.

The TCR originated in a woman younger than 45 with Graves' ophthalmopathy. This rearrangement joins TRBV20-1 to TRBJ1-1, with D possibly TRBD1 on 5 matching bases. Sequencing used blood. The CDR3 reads CSANSLGGATRTEAFF. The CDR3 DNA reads TGCAGTGCAAACAGTTTGGGAGGGGCTACGCGAACTGAAGCTTTCTTT.